The T cell receptor beta chain described here comes from a study of blood T cell repertoires in COVID-19. Whole-study context: The origin of the acute and convalescent COVID-19 samples was the United States, Italy and Spain. PBMCs, B-cell-depleted T cells, or T cells provided the cDNA or gDNA that made up the material.

The germline V gene has CDR1 LGHNA and CDR2 YNFKEQ. The CDR3 has 14 amino acids. With 4 bases clipped from V and 2 bases from J, the junction kept 3 bases outside the gene matches. Some clones are missing from TCRdb's copy, which holds only in-frame ones; the method was immunoSEQ multiplex PCR. The repertoire consists of more than 70,000 clones, with roughly nine tenths occurring once and the leading ten covering under 3%. The clonotype was recovered from a woman aged 45-65 years with active or convalescent COVID-19. Sequencing used peripheral blood. This rearrangement joins TRBV4-2 to TRBJ2-7, with 9 bases that match TRBD1. The CDR3 sequence: CASSRDRGTYEQYF. CDR3 coding DNA: TGTGCCAGCAGCCGAGACAGGGGGACCTACGAGCAGTACTTC.